This T cell receptor (beta chain) is drawn from a study of patients and donors after allogeneic stem cell transplantation (dated by TCRdb to between 2020 and 2021). As concerns this clonotype: Which antigen it targets is not known. Per-base qualities were not stored, and no clone one base away is much larger.

Receptor libraries were prepared by RT-PCR. Sequencing used a NextSeq 550. Using fastp trimming at Q25 and MiXCR clonotype assembly, TCRdb reanalyzed the public sequencing data and kept in-frame beta chains. Entries that share a CDR3 protein sequence are merged under the most common genes and DNA. This sample holds more than 850,000 distinct CDR3 sequences; roughly 17% were observed only once. The top ten hold around 5.5% of the sample. The source of this sequence is a human donor who was either an allogeneic HSCT recipient or a stem cell or donor lymphocyte infusion donor (not recorded which). It is not recorded whose cells these are; they may come from a transplant donor. Sequenced sample: blood, either unsorted or a sorted T cell fraction (not recorded which).

The DNA is TGTGCCACCAGTGATTCCGGACAGTCCCGATCTTTCTTT. Its protein product is CATSDSGQSRSFF. The chain uses TRBV24-1 and TRBJ1-1; the D region possibly corresponds to TRBD1 (6 bases align). The V end loses 2 bases and the J end loses 12 bases, and a stretch of 15 bases separates them. The CDR3 holds 13 amino acids from the cysteine to the phenylalanine. Only the CDR3 DNA is retained, 39 bases long and in frame from the first base. CDR1 KGHDR and CDR2 SFDVKD were looked up in the germline V gene.